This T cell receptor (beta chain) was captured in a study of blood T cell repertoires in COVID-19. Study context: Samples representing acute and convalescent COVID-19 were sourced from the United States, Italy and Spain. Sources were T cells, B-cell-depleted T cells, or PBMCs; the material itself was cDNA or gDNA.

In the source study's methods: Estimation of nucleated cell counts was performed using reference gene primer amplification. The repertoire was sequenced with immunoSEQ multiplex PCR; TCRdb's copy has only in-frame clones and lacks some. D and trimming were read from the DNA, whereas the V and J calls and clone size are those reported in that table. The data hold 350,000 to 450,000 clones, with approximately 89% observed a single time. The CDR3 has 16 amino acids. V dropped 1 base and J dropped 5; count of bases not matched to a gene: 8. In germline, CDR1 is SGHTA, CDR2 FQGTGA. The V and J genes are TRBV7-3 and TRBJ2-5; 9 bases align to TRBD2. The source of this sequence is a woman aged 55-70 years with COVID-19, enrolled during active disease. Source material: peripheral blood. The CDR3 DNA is TGTGCCAGCAGCTTAAGAGGGAGCGGGGGGTTGGAGACCCAGTACTTC. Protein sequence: CASSLRGSGGLETQYF.